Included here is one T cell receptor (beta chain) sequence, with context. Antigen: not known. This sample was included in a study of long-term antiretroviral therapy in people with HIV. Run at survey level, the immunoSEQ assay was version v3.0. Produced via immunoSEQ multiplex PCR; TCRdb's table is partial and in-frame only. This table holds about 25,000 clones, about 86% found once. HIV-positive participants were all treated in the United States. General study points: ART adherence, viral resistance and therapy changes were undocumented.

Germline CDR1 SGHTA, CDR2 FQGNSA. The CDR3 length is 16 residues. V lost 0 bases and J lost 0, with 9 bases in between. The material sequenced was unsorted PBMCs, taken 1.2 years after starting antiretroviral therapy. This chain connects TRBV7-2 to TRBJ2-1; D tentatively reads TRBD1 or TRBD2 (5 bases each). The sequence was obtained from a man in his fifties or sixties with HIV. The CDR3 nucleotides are TGTGCCAGCAGCTTAGCCGGGACCCGCTCCTACAATGAGCAGTTCTTC. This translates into CASSLAGTRSYNEQFF.